Given below is one T cell receptor (beta chain) in context. With ipilimumab providing CTLA-4 blockade, focal radiation was administered to patients who had chemo-refractory metastatic non-small-cell lung cancer. Repertoires were generated with immunoSEQ multiplex PCR, while TCRdb's copy carries only in-frame clones and drops some. The sample records about 88,000 clones, roughly 70% being singletons. The CDR3 extends over 15 amino acids. Between the trimmed V and J ends, which lost 0 bases and 5 bases, there was a span of 13 bases. The germline gives CDR1 MGHRA, CDR2 YSYEKL. The source of the sample is a study of radiotherapy plus CTLA-4 blockade in lung cancer.

The TCR sequence derives from a human donor with non-small cell lung cancer that progressed on radiotherapy plus ipilimumab. The chain joins TRBV4-1 to TRBJ2-5, with a possible D match to TRBD2 (6 bases). The source material was peripheral blood, sampled from a patient treated with radiotherapy plus ipilimumab. The CDR3 reads CASSQEARGGETQYF. The CDR3 coding sequence is TGCGCCAGCAGCCAAGAGGCGAGAGGAGGGGAGACCCAGTACTTC.